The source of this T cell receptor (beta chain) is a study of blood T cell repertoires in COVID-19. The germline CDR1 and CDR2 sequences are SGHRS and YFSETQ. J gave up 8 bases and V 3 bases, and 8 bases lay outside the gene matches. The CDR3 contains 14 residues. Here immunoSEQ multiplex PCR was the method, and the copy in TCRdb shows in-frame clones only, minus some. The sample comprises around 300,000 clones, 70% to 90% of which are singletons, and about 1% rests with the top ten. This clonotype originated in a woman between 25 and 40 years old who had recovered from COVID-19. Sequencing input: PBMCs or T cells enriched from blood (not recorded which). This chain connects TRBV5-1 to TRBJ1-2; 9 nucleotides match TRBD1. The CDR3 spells CASSSDRGRDGYTF. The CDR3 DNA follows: TGCGCCAGCAGCTCGGACAGGGGACGGGACGGCTACACCTTC.